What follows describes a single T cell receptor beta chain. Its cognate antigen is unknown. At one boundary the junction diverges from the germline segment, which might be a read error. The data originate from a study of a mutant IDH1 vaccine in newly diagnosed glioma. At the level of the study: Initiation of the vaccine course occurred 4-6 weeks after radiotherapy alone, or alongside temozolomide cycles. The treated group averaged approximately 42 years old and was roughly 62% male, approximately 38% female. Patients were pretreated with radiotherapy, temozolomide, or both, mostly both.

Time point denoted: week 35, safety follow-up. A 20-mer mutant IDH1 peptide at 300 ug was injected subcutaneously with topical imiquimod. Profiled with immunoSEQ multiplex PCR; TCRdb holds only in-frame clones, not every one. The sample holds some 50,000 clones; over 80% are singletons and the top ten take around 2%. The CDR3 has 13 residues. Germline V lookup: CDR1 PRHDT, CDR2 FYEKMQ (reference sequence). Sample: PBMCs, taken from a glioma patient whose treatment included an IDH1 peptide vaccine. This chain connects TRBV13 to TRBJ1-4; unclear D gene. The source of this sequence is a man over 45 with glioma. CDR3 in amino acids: CVSSLERGEKLFF. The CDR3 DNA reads TGTGTCAGCAGCCTTGAACGGGGTGAAAAACTGTTTTTT.